This T cell receptor beta chain was observed in a study of early T cells in non-severe SARS-CoV-2 infection. At the level of the study: With bulk RNA from unsorted whole blood as input, sequencing yielded unpaired chains. General observations from the study: VDJdb-based matching was biased toward anti-spike CD8 responses and missed private and CD4 specificities.

There are many counts of this clonotype. Its cognate antigen is unknown. Researchers tagged individual cDNA molecules with unique molecular identifiers. TCRdb itself ran the 5' RACE reads through MiXCR, one entry per CDR3 protein. The sample yields around 93,000 distinct CDR3 sequences, approximately 12% seen once. This TCR was sampled from an adult who was a healthcare worker with PCR-confirmed SARS-CoV-2 infection or an uninfected control (not recorded which). The specimen was whole blood, collected at baseline.

The CDR3 reads CASSIGAGGVDTQYF. The CDR3 coding sequence is TGTGCCAGTAGTATCGGAGCGGGAGGTGTAGATACGCAGTATTTT. The rearrangement links TRBV19 to TRBJ2-3, with 9 bases lining up with TRBD2. Germline lookup yields CDR1 LNHDA and CDR2 SQIVND (reference sequence). The CDR3 contains 15 residues. The junction had 6 bases not matched to a gene; V was cut back by 3 bases and J by 5 bases.